A single sample gave rise to the 29 T cell receptor beta chains below, sequenced in a study of T cell changes during pregnancy in multiple sclerosis. Measured with immunoSEQ multiplex PCR; TCRdb has only the in-frame clones, and not every one. The table has some 77,000 clones, around 93% seen once; the top ten hold roughly 2.6%. The starting material was peripheral blood, obtained after pregnancy. These receptors came from a female donor in good health, enrolled as a control in a pregnancy study.

This chain uses TRBV4-1 with TRBJ2-7; 12 bases are a match to TRBD2. Germline-derived CDR1 and CDR2 are MGHRA and YSYEKL. The CDR3 totals 18 residues. V trimming: 1 base; J trimming: 2 bases; junction bases outside the gene matches: 9. CDR3 residues: CASSQASSLAGGTYEQYF. The CDR3 DNA reads as TGCGCCAGCAGCCAAGCCTCCTCACTAGCGGGGGGCACCTACGAGCAGTACTTC.

The chain joins TRBV6-1 to TRBJ1-2, with a weak D call TRBD1 (6 bases). CDR3 length: 13 residues. In germline, CDR1 is MNHNS, CDR2 SASEGT. V was clipped by 4 bases and J by 6 bases, with 12 bases between them. CDR3 nucleotide sequence: TGTGCCAGCAGTGTTTCTGGGGGCGATGGCTACACCTTC. Translated, it gives CASSVSGGDGYTF.

The chain links TRBV7-3 to TRBJ2-3; TRBD2 aligns across 8 bases. CDR3 size: 15 residues. V shed 5 bases and J 2 bases; nucleotides not matched to a gene: 6. Germline V gene data show CDR1 as SGHTA and CDR2 as FQGTGA. Here the CDR3 DNA reads TGTGCCAGCAGCCGGGTAGCGGGGAACACAGATACGCAGTATTTT. As protein: CASSRVAGNTDTQYF.

This clone was seen a single time. The chain carries TRBV5-8 and TRBJ2-1; 9 bases are shared with TRBD2. In germline, CDR1 is SGHTS, CDR2 YDEGEE. V was clipped by 5 bases and J by 7 bases; unmatched bases: 7. The CDR3 length is 14 residues. CDR3: CASRTVAGGNEQFF. The CDR3 DNA reads as TGTGCCAGCAGAACAGTGGCGGGAGGGAATGAGCAGTTCTTC.

The rearrangement uses TRBV6-5 and TRBJ2-7, with D perhaps TRBD1 (5 bases). V gave up 5 bases and J gave up 4 bases, with 12 bases separating them. The CDR3 spans 13 residues. Germline lookup yields CDR1 MNHEY and CDR2 SVGAGI. CDR3 coding DNA: TGTGCCAGCAGTGGGGCCGACGTGTACGAGCAGTACTTC. Its protein product is CASSGADVYEQYF.

V and J are TRBV10-2 and TRBJ1-5, with D possibly being TRBD1 (5 bases). The V gene's germline CDR1 is WSHSY and CDR2 SAAADI. The CDR3 sequence is 16 residues long. Trimming removed 0 bases at V and 2 bases at J, with 11 bases between. The CDR3 nucleotides read TGCGCCAGCAGTGAGTCAGGCAGGGTTGGCAATCAGCCCCAGCATTTT. It specifies CASSESGRVGNQPQHF.

The count of this clone is one. The V and J genes are TRBV7-9 and TRBJ2-7; maybe TRBD2 (6 bases). Deletions cut 5 bases from V and 4 bases from J, with 15 bases between. Germline-derived CDR1 and CDR2 are SEHNR and FQNEAQ (reference sequence). The CDR3 totals 14 residues. CDR3 amino acids: CASSPRDSLYEQYF. The CDR3 DNA reads as TGTGCCAGCAGCCCCCGGGACTCACTTTACGAGCAGTACTTC.

The V gene is TRBV5-1, the J gene TRBJ1-1; tentative D call: TRBD1 (6 bases). The germline V gene has CDR1 SGHRS and CDR2 YFSETQ. Trimming pared 4 bases from V and 4 bases from J, leaving 17 bases between. The CDR3 runs to 15 residues. This CDR3 is CASSRWGQRGTEAFF. For the CDR3, the DNA is TGCGCCAGCAGCCGCTGGGGGCAAAGGGGCACTGAAGCTTTCTTT.

V gene TRBV5-1 combines with J gene TRBJ2-7; 7 bases line up with TRBD1. CDR3 length equals 14 residues. V lost 6 bases, J lost 2 bases, and 8 bases stayed unmatched. CDR1 is SGHRS and CDR2 is YFSETQ in the germline V gene. The CDR3 coding sequence is TGCGCCAGCACACAGGGGAAGGGAGCCTACGAGCAGTACTTC. This codes for CASTQGKGAYEQYF.

This clone showed up just once. The chain couples TRBV29-1 to TRBJ2-2, with 13 bases fitting TRBD2. CDR1 is SQVTM and CDR2 is ANQGSEA in the germline V gene. V shed 6 bases and J 2 bases; nucleotides not matched to a gene: 6. The CDR3 covers 16 residues. The CDR3 loop reads CSVPGTSGTNTGELFF. The CDR3 DNA follows: TGCAGCGTCCCAGGGACTAGCGGGACCAACACCGGGGAGCTGTTTTTT.

This rearrangement joins TRBV7-9 to TRBJ1-2; 7 bases are shared with TRBD1. The CDR3 loop spans 15 amino acids. Germline CDR1 is SEHNR and CDR2 is FQNEAQ (reference sequence). Trimming took 5 bases from V and 0 from J; bases not matched to a gene: 6. Written as DNA, the CDR3 is TGTGCCAGCAGCCCCAACAGGGGCGCTAACTATGGCTACACCTTC. It translates to CASSPNRGANYGYTF.

The chain uses TRBV6-5 and TRBJ1-4; D remains ambiguous. V was pared by 1 base and J by 7 bases, with 7 bases between. The CDR3 covers 13 residues. The V gene's germline CDR1 is MNHEY and CDR2 SVGAGI. The CDR3 spells CASSYWAGEKLFF. CDR3 sequence (DNA): TGTGCCAGCAGTTACTGGGCGGGTGAAAAACTGTTTTTT.

The rearrangement links TRBV9 to TRBJ2-5; 7 bases match TRBD2. Losses at the gene ends were 2 bases for V and 2 bases for J; bases not matched to a gene: 15. Germline V gene sequence: CDR1 SGDLS, CDR2 YYNGEE. The CDR3 length is 18 residues. CDR3 sequence reads: CASSVNVQTGGVQETQYF. The CDR3 coding sequence is TGTGCCAGCAGCGTTAATGTACAAACGGGAGGAGTTCAAGAGACCCAGTACTTC.

The chain is built from TRBV28 and TRBJ1-3; TRBD1 agrees at 7 bases. The CDR3 consists of 14 residues. Germline CDR1 MDHEN, CDR2 SYDVKM. V gave up 6 bases and J gave up 3 bases; unmatched junction bases: 5. The CDR3, as DNA: TGTGCCAGCAGCCCGACAGGGATTGGAAACACCATATATTTT. Translating it yields CASSPTGIGNTIYF. The whole variable domain, filled in from reference TRBV28 and TRBJ1-3, reads DVKVTQSSRYLVKRTGEKVFLECVQDMDHENMFWYRQDPGLGLRLIYFSYDVKMKEKGDIPEGYSVSREKKERFSLILESASTNQTSMYLCASSPTGIGNTIYFGEGSWLTVV.

The CDR3 sequence is CASGEGEETQYF. Here the CDR3 DNA reads TGTGCCAGCGGGGAAGGGGAAGAGACCCAGTACTTC. The V call is TRBV5-4, the J call TRBJ2-5, with D perhaps TRBD1 (5 bases). Per germline, CDR1 SGHNT and CDR2 YYREEE (reference sequence). The CDR3 is 12 amino acids. The germline V and J ends were trimmed by 7 bases and 3 bases, with 10 bases remaining between them.

The V and J genes are TRBV28 and TRBJ2-2; 11 bases agree with TRBD1. The CDR3 is made up of 17 amino acids. With V trimmed by 8 bases and J by 5 bases, 13 bases remained unmatched. Germline V gene data show CDR1 as MDHEN and CDR2 as SYDVKM. The CDR3 nucleotides are TGTGCCAGCTACTTTCCACCGGGACAGGGGGGAACCGGGGAGCTGTTTTTT. Its translation is CASYFPPGQGGTGELFF.

The chain carries TRBV29-1 and TRBJ1-1, with D possibly being TRBD1 (6 bases). The CDR3 has 12 residues. V dropped 4 bases and J dropped 0 bases, with 6 bases sitting between them. Germline-derived CDR1 and CDR2 are SQVTM and ANQGSEA. In nucleotides, the CDR3 is TGCAGCGTTGGGGACATGAACACTGAAGCTTTCTTT. Its protein is CSVGDMNTEAFF.

The chain joins TRBV9 to TRBJ2-2; 8 nucleotides align to TRBD2. There are 15 residues in the CDR3. Germline CDR1 SGDLS, CDR2 YYNGEE. V lost 3 bases, J lost 5 bases, and 6 bases stayed unmatched. The CDR3 loop is CASSGTSGETGELFF. The CDR3 DNA reads as TGTGCCAGCAGCGGAACTAGCGGCGAAACCGGGGAGCTGTTTTTT.

The V and J genes are TRBV27 and TRBJ1-5; D is unclear. Trimming stripped 8 bases from V and 6 bases from J, with 11 bases between. There are 12 residues in the CDR3. CDR1 and CDR2 from the germline V gene are MNHEY and SMNVEV (reference sequence). CDR3: CASGQNRQPQHF. The CDR3 nucleotides read TGTGCCAGCGGCCAAAATCGTCAGCCCCAGCATTTT.

The rearrangement joins TRBV30 to TRBJ2-7; 8 bases agree with TRBD2. There are 14 residues in the CDR3. The germline CDR1 and CDR2 sequences are GTSNPN and SVGIG (reference sequence). With V trimmed by 4 bases and J by 5 bases, 10 bases remained unmatched. The CDR3, as DNA: TGTGCCTGGAACCCCGGGGGGGGCCGGAACGAGCAGTACTTC. It translates to CAWNPGGGRNEQYF.

The chain combines TRBV27 with TRBJ2-7; no clear D gene. Looked up from germline, CDR1 is MNHEY and CDR2 is SMNVEV (reference sequence). With 0 bases removed from V and 6 bases from J, the gap between germline ends came to 9 bases. The CDR3 spans 13 residues. CDR3 nucleotides: TGTGCCAGCAGTTTATCTGAGAGCTTCGAGCAGTACTTC. Protein: CASSLSESFEQYF.

J is TRBJ2-7 and V is TRBV27, with 10 bases matching TRBD1. Germline assignment: CDR1 MNHEY and CDR2 SMNVEV (reference sequence). This CDR3 spans 18 amino acids. The J segment lost 4 bases and the V segment lost 7 bases, leaving 19 bases of the junction unmatched. The CDR3 protein is CASTRKGADRGRLYEQYF. The CDR3 DNA follows: TGTGCCAGCACTCGCAAGGGGGCAGACAGGGGGCGACTGTACGAGCAGTACTTC.

This chain uses TRBV7-2 with TRBJ1-2; the D gene is possibly TRBD1 (6 bases). V shed 5 bases and J shed 8 bases, with 21 bases lying between them. Germline lookup yields CDR1 SGHTA and CDR2 FQGNSA. This CDR3 spans 15 amino acids. This CDR3 reads CASSPTRGAEGGYTF. In DNA form, the CDR3 reads TGTGCCAGCAGCCCAACCCGGGGGGCCGAGGGGGGCTACACCTTC.

DNA of the CDR3: TGTGCCAGCAGCTTAGCCTCCCCCTCTGGAAACACCATATATTTT. It is translated as CASSLASPSGNTIYF. This chain joins TRBV7-2 and TRBJ1-3; D gene uncertain. Deletions cut 0 bases from V and 0 bases from J, with 6 bases between. The V gene's germline CDR1 is SGHTA and CDR2 FQGNSA. The CDR3 has 15 residues. The full variable domain, in which reference TRBV7-2 and TRBJ1-3 provide the parts outside the CDR3, is GAGVSQSPSNKVTEKGKDVELRCDPISGHTALYWYRQSLGQGLEFLIYFQGNSAPDKSGLPSDRFSAERTGGSVSTLTIQRTQQEDSAVYLCASSLASPSGNTIYFGEGSWLTVV.

Here the CDR3 reads CASSKISGNGNEQFF. The CDR3 coding sequence is TGTGCCAGCAGCAAGATCAGCGGGAATGGGAATGAGCAGTTCTTC. The rearrangement uses TRBV7-2 and TRBJ2-1, with TRBD2 matching over 7 bases. The junction had 11 bases not matched to a gene; V was cut back by 5 bases and J by 7 bases. CDR1 is SGHTA and CDR2 is FQGNSA in the germline V gene. The CDR3 sequence is 15 residues long.

This rearrangement joins TRBV14 to TRBJ1-1; D remains ambiguous. The V and J ends lost 2 bases and 5 bases respectively, with 15 bases between them. Germline V gene sequence: CDR1 SGHDN, CDR2 FVKESK. CDR3 size: 15 residues. CDR3 nucleotides: TGTGCCAGCAGCCAACTTCCGATGACTCAGACTGAAGCTTTCTTT. As protein: CASSQLPMTQTEAFF.

The rearrangement links TRBV10-3 to TRBJ1-6; D ambiguous. CDR3 size: 15 residues. CDR1 is ENHRY, CDR2 SYGVKD, per germline. V was shortened by 4 bases and J by 0 bases, with 7 bases between the two germline ends. This CDR3 reads CAISARSSYNSPLHF. Here the CDR3 DNA reads TGTGCCATCAGTGCGAGGAGCTCCTATAATTCACCCCTCCACTTT.

This clone was seen only once. The chain couples TRBV2 to TRBJ2-5; 9 nucleotides line up with TRBD1. Looked up from germline, CDR1 is SNHLY and CDR2 is FYNNEI. There are 17 residues in the CDR3. V lost 4 bases to trimming and J lost 4 bases; unmatched junction nucleotides: 13. In DNA form, the CDR3 reads TGTGCCAGCAGTGGGGGGACAGGGTTTATCGTGACAGAGACCCAGTACTTC. Its protein product is CASSGGTGFIVTETQYF.

V gene TRBV7-8 combines with J gene TRBJ2-1; TRBD2 matches at 7 bases. J lost 7 bases, V lost 5 bases, and 5 bases had no gene match. The CDR3 totals 13 residues. Per the germline V gene, CDR1 is SGHVS and CDR2 is FQNEAQ. The CDR3 here is CASSPPLANEQFF. The CDR3 region has the DNA TGTGCCAGCAGCCCTCCACTAGCGAATGAGCAGTTCTTC.